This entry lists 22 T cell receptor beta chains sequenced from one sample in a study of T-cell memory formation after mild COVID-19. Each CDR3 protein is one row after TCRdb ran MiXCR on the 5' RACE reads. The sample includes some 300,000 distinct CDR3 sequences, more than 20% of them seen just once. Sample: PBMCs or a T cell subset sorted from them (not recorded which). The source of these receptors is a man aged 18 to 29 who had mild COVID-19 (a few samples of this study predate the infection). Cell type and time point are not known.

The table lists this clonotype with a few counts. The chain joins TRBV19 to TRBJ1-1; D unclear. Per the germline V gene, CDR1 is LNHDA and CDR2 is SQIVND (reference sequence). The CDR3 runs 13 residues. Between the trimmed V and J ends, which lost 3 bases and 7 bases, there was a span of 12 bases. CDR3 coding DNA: TGTGCCAGTAGTATTAATGGCCCGTATGAAGCTTTCTTT. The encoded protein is CASSINGPYEAFF.

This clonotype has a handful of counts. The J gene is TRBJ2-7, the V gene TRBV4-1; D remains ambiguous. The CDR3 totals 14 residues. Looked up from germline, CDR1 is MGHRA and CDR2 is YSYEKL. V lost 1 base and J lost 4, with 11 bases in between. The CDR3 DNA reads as TGCGCCAGCAGCCAAGTTATTGGGGATTACGAGCAGTACTTC. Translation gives CASSQVIGDYEQYF.

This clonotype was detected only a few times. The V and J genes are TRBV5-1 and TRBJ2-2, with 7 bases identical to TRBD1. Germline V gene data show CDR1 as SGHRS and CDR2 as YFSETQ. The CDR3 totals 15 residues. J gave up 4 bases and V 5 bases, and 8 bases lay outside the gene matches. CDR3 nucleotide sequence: TGCGCCAGCAGTCAGAGAGGGACAGTCACCGGGGAGCTGTTTTTT. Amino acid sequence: CASSQRGTVTGELFF.

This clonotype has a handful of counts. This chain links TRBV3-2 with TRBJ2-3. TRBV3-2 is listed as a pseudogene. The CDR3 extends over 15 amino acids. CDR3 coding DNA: TGTGCCAGCAGCCAAGGACGCAGGTGGTACGATACGCAGTATTTT. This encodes CASSQGRRWYDTQYF.

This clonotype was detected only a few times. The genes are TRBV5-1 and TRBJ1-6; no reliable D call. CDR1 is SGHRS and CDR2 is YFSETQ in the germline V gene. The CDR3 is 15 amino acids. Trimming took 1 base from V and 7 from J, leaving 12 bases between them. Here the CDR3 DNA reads TGCGCCAGCAGCTTGAGTGGCGGGCAAAATTCACCCCTCCACTTT. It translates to CASSLSGGQNSPLHF.

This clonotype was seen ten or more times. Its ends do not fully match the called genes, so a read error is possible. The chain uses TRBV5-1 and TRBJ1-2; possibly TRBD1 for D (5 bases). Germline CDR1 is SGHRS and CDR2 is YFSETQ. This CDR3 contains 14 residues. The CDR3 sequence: CASSLGGTNYGYTF. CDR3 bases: TGTGCCAGCAGCTTGGGAGGGACCAACTATGGCTACACCTTC.

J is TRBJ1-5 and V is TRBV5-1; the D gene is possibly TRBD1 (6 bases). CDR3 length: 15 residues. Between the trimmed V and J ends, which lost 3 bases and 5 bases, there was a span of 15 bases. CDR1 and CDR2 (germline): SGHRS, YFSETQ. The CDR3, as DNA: TGCGCCAGCAGCTCAGGGGCCGGTTCTTATCAGCCCCAGCATTTT. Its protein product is CASSSGAGSYQPQHF.

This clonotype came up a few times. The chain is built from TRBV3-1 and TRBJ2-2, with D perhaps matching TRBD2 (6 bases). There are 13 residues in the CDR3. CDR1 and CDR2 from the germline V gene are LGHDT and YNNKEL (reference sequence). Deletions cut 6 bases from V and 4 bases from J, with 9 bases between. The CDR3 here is CASRTRGTGELFF. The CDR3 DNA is TGTGCCAGCAGAACGCGGGGCACCGGGGAGCTGTTTTTT.

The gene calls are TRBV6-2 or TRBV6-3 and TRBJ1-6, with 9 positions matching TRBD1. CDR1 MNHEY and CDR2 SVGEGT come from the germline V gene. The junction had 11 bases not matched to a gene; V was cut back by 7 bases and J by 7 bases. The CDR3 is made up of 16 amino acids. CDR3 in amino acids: CASTDNLTGGNSPLHF. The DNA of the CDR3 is TGTGCCAGCACCGATAACCTGACAGGGGGAAATTCACCCCTCCACTTT.

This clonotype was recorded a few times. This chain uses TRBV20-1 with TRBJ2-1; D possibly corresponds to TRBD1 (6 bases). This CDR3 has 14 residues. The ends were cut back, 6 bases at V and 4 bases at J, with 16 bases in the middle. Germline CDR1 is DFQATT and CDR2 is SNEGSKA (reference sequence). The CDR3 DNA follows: TGCAGTGCCCCAGGTACAGGGTGGTACAATGAGCAGTTCTTC. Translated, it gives CSAPGTGWYNEQFF.

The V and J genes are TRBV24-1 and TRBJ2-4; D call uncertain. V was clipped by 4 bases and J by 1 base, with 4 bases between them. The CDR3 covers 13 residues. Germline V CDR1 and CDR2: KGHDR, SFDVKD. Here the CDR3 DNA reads TGTGCCACCAGTGAAGGGGCCAAAAACATTCAGTACTTC. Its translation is CATSEGAKNIQYF.

DNA of the CDR3: TGTGCCAGCAGCCCCTTGGCCCGTCAAGAGACCCAGTACTTC. It codes for CASSPLARQETQYF. V is TRBV12-3 or TRBV12-4 and J is TRBJ2-5; D gene ambiguous. This CDR3 region has 14 residues. V gave up 6 bases and J gave up 2 bases, with 13 bases separating them.

This chain's CDR3 is CASSPGDNQPQHF. The CDR3, as DNA: TGTGCCAGCTCACCGGGAGACAATCAGCCCCAGCATTTT. The chain couples TRBV18 to TRBJ1-5; D gene unclear. The length of the CDR3 is 13 residues. Germline V gene sequence: CDR1 KGHSH, CDR2 LQKENI. The germline V and J ends were trimmed by 3 bases and 3 bases, with 6 bases remaining between them.

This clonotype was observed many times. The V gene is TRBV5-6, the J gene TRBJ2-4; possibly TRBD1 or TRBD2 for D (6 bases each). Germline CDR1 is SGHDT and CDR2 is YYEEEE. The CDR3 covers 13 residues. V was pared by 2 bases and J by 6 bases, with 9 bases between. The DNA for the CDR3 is TGTGCCAGCAGCTTTAAGGGGGGAAACATTCAGTACTTC. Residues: CASSFKGGNIQYF. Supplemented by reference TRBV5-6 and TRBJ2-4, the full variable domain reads DAGVTQSPTHLIKTRGQQVTLRCSPKSGHDTVSWYQQALGQGPQFIFQYYEEEERQRGNFPDRFSGHQFPNYSSELNVNALLLGDSALYLCASSFKGGNIQYFGAGTRLSVL.

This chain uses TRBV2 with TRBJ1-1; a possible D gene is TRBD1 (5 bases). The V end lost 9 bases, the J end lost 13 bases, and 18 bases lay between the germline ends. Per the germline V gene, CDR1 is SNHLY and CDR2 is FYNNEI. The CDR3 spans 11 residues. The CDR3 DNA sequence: TGTGCCAGAGTCGGGACCCTCTACGGTTTCTTT. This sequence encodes CARVGTLYGFF.

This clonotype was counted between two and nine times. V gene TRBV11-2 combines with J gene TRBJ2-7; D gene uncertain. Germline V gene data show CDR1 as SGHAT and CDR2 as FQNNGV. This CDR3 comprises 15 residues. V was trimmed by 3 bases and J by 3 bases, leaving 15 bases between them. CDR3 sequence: CASSLFGRTNYEQYF. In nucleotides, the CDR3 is TGTGCCAGCAGCTTGTTTGGCAGAACCAACTACGAGCAGTACTTC.

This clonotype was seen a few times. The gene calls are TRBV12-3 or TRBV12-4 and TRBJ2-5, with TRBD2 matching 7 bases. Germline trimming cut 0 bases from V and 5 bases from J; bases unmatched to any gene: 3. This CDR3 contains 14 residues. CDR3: CASSLAPGRETQYF. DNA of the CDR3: TGTGCCAGCAGTTTAGCGCCCGGGAGGGAGACCCAGTACTTC.

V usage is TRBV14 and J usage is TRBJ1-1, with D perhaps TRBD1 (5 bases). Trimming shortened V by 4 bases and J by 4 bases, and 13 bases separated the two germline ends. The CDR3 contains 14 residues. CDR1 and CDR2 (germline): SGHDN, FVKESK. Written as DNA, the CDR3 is TGTGCCAGCAGCCGCGGGGCCAAGGGCACTGAAGCTTTCTTT. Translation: CASSRGAKGTEAFF.

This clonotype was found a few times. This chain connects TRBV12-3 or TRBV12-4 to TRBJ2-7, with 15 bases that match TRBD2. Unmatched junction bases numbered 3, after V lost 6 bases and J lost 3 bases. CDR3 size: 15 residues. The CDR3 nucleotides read TGTGCCAGCAGACCGGGACTAGCGGGGGGCTACGAGCAGTACTTC. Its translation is CASRPGLAGGYEQYF.

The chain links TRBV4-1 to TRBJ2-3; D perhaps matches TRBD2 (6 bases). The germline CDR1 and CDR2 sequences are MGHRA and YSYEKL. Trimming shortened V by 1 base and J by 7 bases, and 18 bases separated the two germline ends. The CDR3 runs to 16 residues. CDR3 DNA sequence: TGCGCCAGCAGCCAAGGAAACGCGGGGAAAGGCTATACGCAGTATTTT. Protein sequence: CASSQGNAGKGYTQYF.

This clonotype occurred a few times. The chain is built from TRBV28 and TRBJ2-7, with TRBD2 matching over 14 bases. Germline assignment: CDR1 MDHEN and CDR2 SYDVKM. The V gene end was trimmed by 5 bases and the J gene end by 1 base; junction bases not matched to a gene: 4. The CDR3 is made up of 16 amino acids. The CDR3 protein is CASSRLAGGTSYEQYV. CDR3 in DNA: TGTGCCAGCAGTAGACTAGCGGGGGGGACTTCCTACGAGCAGTACGTC.

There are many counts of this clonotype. The CDR3 DNA reads as TGTGCCAGCATGGGATTACAGGGCGAATCCTACAATGAGCAGTTCTTC. It yields the protein CASMGLQGESYNEQFF. J is TRBJ2-1 and V is TRBV5-6; D might be TRBD1 (6 bases). The CDR3 covers 16 residues. Germline V lookup: CDR1 SGHDT, CDR2 YYEEEE. Trimming shortened V by 6 bases and J by 1 base, and 17 bases separated the two germline ends.